This T cell receptor beta chain was identified in a study of human T cells and chemical hapten exposure. The V gene's germline CDR1 is SGHRS and CDR2 YFSETQ. The CDR3 runs to 14 residues. The ends were cut back, 0 bases at V and 1 base at J, with 7 bases in the middle. TCRdb re-analysed the RACE reads in MiXCR, keeping a single row per CDR3 protein. Counted here are some 36,000 distinct CDR3 sequences, over 7.5% occurring once; the ten biggest clones make up 26%. Time point here: patch test 3, about 24 weeks after DPC sensitization. Treatment noted: therapeutic diphenylcyclopropenone sensitization with weekly scalp DPC. Researchers extracted total RNA from unfractionated whole blood. This clonotype has ten or more counts.

V usage is TRBV5-1 and J usage is TRBJ2-5; the D is unclear. Sequenced here: whole blood, sampled in connection with sensitization to the hapten diphenylcyclopropenone (DPC). This TCR came from a man aged 50 to 59 with alopecia areata. Some clones in this sample may be carry-over from other donors' samples. The CDR3, as DNA: TGCGCCAGCAGCTTGGGCAGGAGCCAAGAGACCCAGTACTTC. It is translated as CASSLGRSQETQYF. Filled out from reference TRBV5-1 and TRBJ2-5, the complete variable domain reads KAGVTQTPRYLIKTRGQQVTLSCSPISGHRSVSWYQQTPGQGLQFLFEYFSETQRNKGNFPGRFSGRQFSNSRSEMNVSTLELGDSALYLCASSLGRSQETQYFGPGTRLLVL.